These 8 T cell receptor beta chains share one sample of origin, sequenced in a study of response to subunit inactivated influenza vaccine. In TCRdb, the RT-PCR reads were re-called with MiXCR into one record per CDR3 protein. The sample lists over 400,000 distinct CDR3 sequences, over 10% occurring once. The material was PBMCs from blood, obtained roughly 48 days after vaccination. Receptor source: a man aged 45-60 years who received an inactivated influenza vaccine.

This clonotype was detected many times. The gene calls are TRBV28 and TRBJ1-1, with D hard to call. V lost 6 bases and J lost 2, with 4 bases in between. This CDR3 comprises 11 residues. The germline V gene encodes CDR1 MDHEN and CDR2 SYDVKM. The CDR3 DNA is TGTGCCAGCAGGAGAAACACTGAAGCTTTCTTT. This sequence encodes CASRRNTEAFF.

This clonotype was counted at least ten times. The rearrangement uses TRBV5-1 and TRBJ2-7, with D tentatively TRBD1 or TRBD2 (5 bases each). Between the trimmed V and J ends, which lost 1 base and 2 bases, there was a span of 10 bases. The CDR3 extends over 14 amino acids. Germline V gives CDR1 SGHRS, CDR2 YFSETQ. The CDR3 DNA follows: TGCGCCAGCAGCTTGCTCGGGACCGCCTACGAGCAGTACTTC. Translation gives CASSLLGTAYEQYF.

This clonotype occurred many times. V gene TRBV20-1 combines with J gene TRBJ2-3, with D unclear. The germline gives CDR1 DFQATT, CDR2 SNEGSKA (reference sequence). The CDR3 contains 13 residues. Trimming stripped 2 bases from V and 0 bases from J, with 6 bases between. The CDR3 here is CSARWPSTDTQYF. The CDR3 DNA reads as TGCAGTGCTAGATGGCCCAGCACAGATACGCAGTATTTT.

This clonotype was counted only a few times. The chain recombines TRBV18 with TRBJ2-7; the D is unclear. Germline CDR1 is KGHSH and CDR2 is LQKENI. Trimming took off 2 bases at V and 5 bases at J, with 7 bases between the two ends. The CDR3 contains 12 residues. In DNA, the CDR3 is TGTGCCAGCTCACCAAACCTCCACGAGCAGTACTTC. The encoded protein is CASSPNLHEQYF.

This clonotype has more than one count but fewer than ten. The chain has TRBV3-1 and TRBJ2-2; D possibly uses TRBD1 or TRBD2 (7 bases each). V lost 4 bases and J lost 5, with 14 bases in between. Germline-derived CDR1 and CDR2 are LGHDT and YNNKEL (reference sequence). The length of the CDR3 is 15 residues. CDR3 amino acids: CASSPRQGGTGELFF. The CDR3 bases are TGTGCCAGCAGCCCGCGACAGGGAGGGACCGGGGAGCTGTTTTTT.

This clonotype was recorded at least ten times. The chain uses TRBV27 and TRBJ2-3, with D maybe TRBD2 (5 bases). Germline V gene data show CDR1 as MNHEY and CDR2 as SMNVEV (reference sequence). The CDR3 consists of 14 residues. V lost 7 bases and J lost 4, with 15 bases in between. The CDR3 region is CASNWTPRADTQYF. CDR3 sequence (DNA): TGTGCCAGCAACTGGACCCCGCGGGCAGATACGCAGTATTTT.

The table lists this clonotype with a few counts. This rearrangement joins TRBV18 to TRBJ1-2; D is unclear. CDR1 is KGHSH and CDR2 is LQKENI in the germline V gene. This CDR3 is 12 amino acids long. Trimming left V 6 bases short and J 8 bases short, with 13 bases between. The CDR3 nucleotides read TGTGCCAGCTCCGCCGACACCTGGGGCTACACCTTC. Protein sequence: CASSADTWGYTF.

The rearrangement links TRBV7-8 to TRBJ2-7; 8 bases align to TRBD1. There are 15 residues in the CDR3. Germline lookup yields CDR1 SGHVS and CDR2 FQNEAQ. V gave up 5 bases and J gave up 0 bases; unmatched junction bases: 6. CDR3 nucleotides: TGTGCCAGCAGCCCTCGGACAGGGTTCTCCTACGAGCAGTACTTC. Translated, it gives CASSPRTGFSYEQYF.